This T cell receptor (beta chain) was found in a study of blood T cells in healthy people across ages. Researchers collected 7.5 to 10 milliliters of peripheral blood from every single donor. Then a second PCR, running roughly 7 to 11 cycles, was carried out with a sample-barcoded 5' primer and a J-beta primer mix. TCRdb processed the 5' RACE reads anew with MiXCR; each CDR3 protein has one entry. Of 800,000 to 950,000 distinct CDR3 sequences listed, roughly 28% are singletons. V was cut by 4 bases and J by 5 bases, with 16 bases left in between. The CDR3 contains 14 residues. Germline loops: CDR1 SGHRS, CDR2 YFSETQ. These data are also associated with another study on T cells of mothers and their children.

This sequence originates from a woman aged 40 to 50 in good health. Sequencing input: blood. The chain couples TRBV5-1 to TRBJ2-7; D unresolved. CDR3 amino acids: CASSPGHLQNEQYF. CDR3 DNA: TGCGCCAGCAGCCCGGGCCACCTTCAGAACGAGCAGTACTTC.